The present entry profiles one TCR beta chain with its context. The entry originates in a study of control samples from healthy donors and cancer patients. The data were produced by immunoSEQ multiplex PCR, yet TCRdb's version contains in-frame clones alone and is incomplete. Of 150,000 or so clones listed, roughly 94% were seen once; the top ten hold 14%. Trimming removed 6 bases at V and 6 bases at J, with 18 bases between. This CDR3 is 15 amino acids long. The V gene's germline CDR1 is SNHLY and CDR2 FYNNEI. This clonotype originated in a man aged 55 to 70 with colorectal cancer. The rearrangement joins TRBV2 to TRBJ2-1, with D perhaps being TRBD1 or TRBD2 (5 bases each). The source material was PBMCs. The CDR3 sequence: CASSKAQTGPNEQFF. CDR3 sequence (DNA): TGTGCCAGCAGCAAGGCACAAACGGGGCCCAATGAGCAGTTCTTC. Variable domain in full (rest from reference TRBV2 and TRBJ2-1): EPEVTQTPSHQVTQMGQEVILRCVPISNHLYFYWYRQILGQKVEFLVSFYNNEISEKSEIFDDQFSVERPDGSNFTLKIRSTKLEDSAMYFCASSKAQTGPNEQFFGPGTRLTVL.